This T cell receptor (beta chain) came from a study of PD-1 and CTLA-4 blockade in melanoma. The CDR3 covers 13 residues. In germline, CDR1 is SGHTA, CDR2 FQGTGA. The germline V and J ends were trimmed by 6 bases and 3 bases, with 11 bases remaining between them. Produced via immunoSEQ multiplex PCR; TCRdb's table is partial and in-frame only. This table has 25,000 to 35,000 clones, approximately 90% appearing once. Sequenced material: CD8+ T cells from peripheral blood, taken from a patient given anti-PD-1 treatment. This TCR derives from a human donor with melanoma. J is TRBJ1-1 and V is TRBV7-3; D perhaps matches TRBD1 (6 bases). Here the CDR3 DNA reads TGTGCCAGCAGACGGGGGGGCGACACTGAAGCTTTCTTT. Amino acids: CASRRGGDTEAFF.